The T cell receptor beta chain described here comes from a study of Tregs in tolerant kidney transplant recipients. Germline values: CDR1 LNHDA, CDR2 SQIVND (reference sequence). The CDR3 length is 14 residues. The V end lost 4 bases, the J end lost 1 base, and 8 bases lay between the germline ends. The method was immunoSEQ multiplex PCR; TCRdb's version includes in-frame clones alone and lacks a portion of them. This sample yields about 240,000 clones, of which about 80% are seen a single time; around 0.6% belongs to the top ten. The rearrangement uses TRBV19 and TRBJ1-5; a weak D match, TRBD1 (5 bases). Sequenced material: CD4+ T cells from blood. The receptor was isolated from a human donor in good health. The CDR3 here is CASSNRDSNQPQHF. As DNA, the CDR3 is TGTGCCAGTAGTAACCGGGACAGCAATCAGCCCCAGCATTTT.